A selection of T cell receptor beta chains follows, all from one sample in a study of blood T cell repertoires in COVID-19. Sequencing used immunoSEQ multiplex PCR; TCRdb keeps in-frame clones, though not all of them. The sample has around 230,000 clones, roughly nine tenths seen once. The specimen sequenced was PBMCs or T cells enriched from blood (not recorded which). These receptors were obtained from a woman aged 25 to 39 with acute COVID-19. The CDR3 runs from the conserved cysteine through the conserved F or W. The D gene is left open where the match is weak.

v_call d_call cdr3_aa
TRBV30 . CAWRKGQTMNTEAFF
TRBV3-1/TRBV3-2 . CASSQDPYNQPQHF
TRBV10-3 TRBD1 CAISESTRDRNTEAFF
TRBV19 TRBD1 CASGTGVTGNQPQHF
TRBV19 . CASTPLPPSQLLNQPQHF
TRBV4-3 . CASSQDRGLGVRGNEQFF
TRBV3-1/TRBV3-2 TRBD2 CASSPGGRETQYF
TRBV4-1 . CASSQTTRGAGANVLTF
TRBV12-3/TRBV12-4 . CASSLAPGGGYTF
TRBV3-1/TRBV3-2 . CASSQAWGGNYEQYF
TRBV2 . CASSGGLANQPQHF
TRBV3-1/TRBV3-2 TRBD2 CASSHWTSGSTDTQYF
TRBV30 TRBD2 CAWKLAGGSTDTQYF
TRBV7-2 . CASSSSGLYGYTF
TRBV29-1 . CSVTFRETNYGYTF
TRBV6-6 TRBD2 CASSRTSGGNTDTQYF
TRBV19 TRBD2 CASRPRTSGTYSTDTQYF
TRBV29-1 . CSGWQGGKNTEAFF
TRBV15 TRBD1 CATSRDTGQGASSSYNEQFF
TRBV19 . CASSSGGLTEAFF
TRBV7-9 TRBD1 CASSLDRANTGELFF
TRBV6-1 . CASSDARPREYF
TRBV10-1 TRBD2 CASTKRERGDRSNTGELFF
TRBV9 . CASSVVNLGNTEAFF
TRBV10-3 . CAIRQAGELFF
TRBV6-2/TRBV6-3 . CASSLGGNTEAFF
TRBV5-1 . CASSAERRAFF
TRBV4-1 TRBD2 CASSQEVLAGGQQETQYF
TRBV30 . CAWSRGTPNQPQHF
TRBV30 TRBD1 CAWEGQGMTYEQYF
TRBV19 TRBD1 CASTDRAPYNSPLHF
TRBV4-3 . CASSQGQGSEKLFF
TRBV28 TRBD2 CASSSKDLRGGFNEQFF
TRBV12-3/TRBV12-4 . CASRLAGNSPLHF
TRBV27 . CASSPMVTGYTDTQYF
TRBV5-1 . CASSLPGNSPLHF
TRBV30 TRBD1 CAWTRGLLSYEQYF
TRBV19 TRBD1 CASSIVPRGTDTQYF
TRBV5-4 . CASSLGLSEDQPQHF
TRBV11-2 . CASRFGAPYNEQFF
TRBV29-1 . CSVEARGLMSFRGYTF